The sequence of this T cell receptor (beta chain) was determined in a study of blood T cells in healthy people across ages. For the study at large: Template switching captured about one barcoded beta molecule per two T cells. Findings of the study overall: The long-lived group displayed more naive CD4+ cells, plus higher diversity, than the aged donors did. The unsorted PBMCs prevented any conclusive comparison of naive versus antigen-experienced cells.

Points on this clonotype: The antigen is not known.

The second PCR ran roughly 6 to 11 cycles with a sample-barcoded 5' primer and J-beta primers. TCRdb analysed the 5' RACE reads with MiXCR anew, one entry per CDR3 protein. The sample has approximately 1,100,000 distinct CDR3 sequences, around 45% seen once. V lost 6 bases to trimming and J lost 1 base, with 15 bases between them. The CDR3 runs 14 residues. CDR1 and CDR2 (germline): DFQATT, SNEGSKA (reference sequence). The sequence was obtained from a woman aged 55-70 years in good health. J is TRBJ1-1 and V is TRBV20-1; the D gene is possibly TRBD1 (5 bases). Sequencing input: blood. The chain's CDR3 is CSAGDWVGNTEAFF. The CDR3 coding sequence is TGCAGTGCGGGGGATTGGGTCGGGAACACTGAAGCTTTCTTT.